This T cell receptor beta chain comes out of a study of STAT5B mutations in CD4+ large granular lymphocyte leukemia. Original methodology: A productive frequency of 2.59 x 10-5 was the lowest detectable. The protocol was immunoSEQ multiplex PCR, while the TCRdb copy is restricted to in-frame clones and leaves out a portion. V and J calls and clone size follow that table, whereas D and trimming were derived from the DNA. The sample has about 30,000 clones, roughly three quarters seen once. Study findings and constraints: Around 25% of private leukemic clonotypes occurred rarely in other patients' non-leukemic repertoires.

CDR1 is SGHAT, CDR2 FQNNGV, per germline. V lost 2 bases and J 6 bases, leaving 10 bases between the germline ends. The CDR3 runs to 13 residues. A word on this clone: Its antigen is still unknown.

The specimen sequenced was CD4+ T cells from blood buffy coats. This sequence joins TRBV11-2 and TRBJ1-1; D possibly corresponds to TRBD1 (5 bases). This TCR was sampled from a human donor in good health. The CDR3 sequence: CASSLILGPEAFF. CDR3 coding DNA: TGTGCCAGCAGCTTAATTCTGGGACCTGAAGCTTTCTTT.